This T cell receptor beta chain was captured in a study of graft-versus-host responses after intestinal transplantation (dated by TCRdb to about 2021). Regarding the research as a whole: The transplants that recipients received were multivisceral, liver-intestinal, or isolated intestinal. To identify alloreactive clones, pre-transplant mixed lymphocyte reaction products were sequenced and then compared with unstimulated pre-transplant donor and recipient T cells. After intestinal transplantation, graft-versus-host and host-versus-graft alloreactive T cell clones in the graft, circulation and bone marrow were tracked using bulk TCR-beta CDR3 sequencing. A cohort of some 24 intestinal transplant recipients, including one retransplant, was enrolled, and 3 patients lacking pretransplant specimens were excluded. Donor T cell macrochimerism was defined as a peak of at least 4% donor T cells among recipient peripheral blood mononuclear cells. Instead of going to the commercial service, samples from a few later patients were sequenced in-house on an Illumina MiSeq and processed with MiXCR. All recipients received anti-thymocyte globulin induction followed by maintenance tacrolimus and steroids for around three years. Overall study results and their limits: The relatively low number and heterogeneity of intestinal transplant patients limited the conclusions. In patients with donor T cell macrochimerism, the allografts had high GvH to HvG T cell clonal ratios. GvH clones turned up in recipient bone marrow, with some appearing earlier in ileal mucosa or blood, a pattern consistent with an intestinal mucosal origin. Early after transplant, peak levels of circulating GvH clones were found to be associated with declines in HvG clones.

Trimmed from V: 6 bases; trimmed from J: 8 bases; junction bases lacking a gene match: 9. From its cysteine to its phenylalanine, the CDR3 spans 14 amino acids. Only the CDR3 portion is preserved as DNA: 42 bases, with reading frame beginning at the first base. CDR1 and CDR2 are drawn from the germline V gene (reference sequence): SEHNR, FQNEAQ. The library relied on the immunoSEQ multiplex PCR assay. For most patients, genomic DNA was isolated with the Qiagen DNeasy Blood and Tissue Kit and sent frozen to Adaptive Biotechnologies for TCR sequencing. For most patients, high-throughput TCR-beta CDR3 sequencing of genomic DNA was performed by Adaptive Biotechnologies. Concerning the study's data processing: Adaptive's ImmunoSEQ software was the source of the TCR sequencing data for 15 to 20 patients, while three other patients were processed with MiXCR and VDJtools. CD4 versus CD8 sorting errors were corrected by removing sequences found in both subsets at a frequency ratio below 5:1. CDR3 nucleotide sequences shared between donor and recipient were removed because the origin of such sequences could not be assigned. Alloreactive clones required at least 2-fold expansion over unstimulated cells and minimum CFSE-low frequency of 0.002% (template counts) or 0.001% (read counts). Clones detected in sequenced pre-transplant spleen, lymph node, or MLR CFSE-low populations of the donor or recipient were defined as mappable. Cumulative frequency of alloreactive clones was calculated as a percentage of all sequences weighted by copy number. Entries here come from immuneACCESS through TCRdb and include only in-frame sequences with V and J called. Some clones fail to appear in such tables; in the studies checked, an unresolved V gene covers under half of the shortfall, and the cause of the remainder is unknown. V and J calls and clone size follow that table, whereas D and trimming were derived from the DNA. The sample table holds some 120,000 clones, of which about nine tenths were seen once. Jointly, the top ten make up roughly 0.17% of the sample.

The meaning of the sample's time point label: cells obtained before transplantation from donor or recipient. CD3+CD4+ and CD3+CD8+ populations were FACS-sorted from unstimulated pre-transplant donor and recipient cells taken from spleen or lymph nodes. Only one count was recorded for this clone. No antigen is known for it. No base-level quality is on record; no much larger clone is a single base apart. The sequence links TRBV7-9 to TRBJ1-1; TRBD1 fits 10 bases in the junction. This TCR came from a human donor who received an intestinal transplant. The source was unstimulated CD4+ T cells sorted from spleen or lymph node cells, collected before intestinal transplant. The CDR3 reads CASSPTGQGTEAFF. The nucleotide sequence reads TGTGCCAGCAGTCCGACGGGACAGGGGACCGAAGCTTTCTTT.